Listed below are T cell receptor beta chains from one sample, sequenced in a study of CD8+CD57+ T cells in acquired aplastic anemia. MiXCR, run by TCRdb on the reads, gives a single entry per CDR3 protein. The table has around 190,000 distinct CDR3 sequences, 61% seen once. The material sequenced was sorted CD4+, CD8+, or CD8+CD57+ T cells (not recorded which) from PBMCs. The receptors derive from a human donor in good health. Both conserved end residues are trimmed from each CDR3. A clone size is listed for some rows: how often the clone was seen (once, few, many), or a class if it is expanded.

TRBJ1-1 . TRBV7-9 ASSLADVGWSDTEAF
TRBJ2-7 . TRBV12-3/TRBV12-4 ASTTGKVGYEQY
TRBJ1-1 . TRBV11-2 ASSLIGADTEAF
TRBJ1-2 few TRBV9 ASSGLRDSPYGYT
TRBJ2-1 many TRBV5-5 ASSGWDTNEQF
TRBJ2-1 . TRBV19 ASRSSGYNEQF
TRBJ1-5 . TRBV12-3/TRBV12-4 ASSLLLGQGPHQPQH
TRBJ1-1 once TRBV12-3/TRBV12-4 ASRPSQNTEAF
TRBJ1-2 few TRBV10-2 ASGTGTGSVYGYT
TRBJ1-6 . TRBV5-4 ASSSRDSFNSPLH
TRBJ1-1 . TRBV6-5 ASSPTGPSGTEAF
TRBJ2-7 . TRBV20-1 SAPTRDSPYEQY
TRBJ2-3 . TRBV15 ATSGLAGMDTQY
TRBJ1-2 many TRBV27 ASRLTGNYGYT
TRBJ2-7 many TRBV10-2 ASTEPGASSYEQY
TRBJ2-7 . TRBV9 ASSVGSLYEQY
TRBJ2-3 . TRBV4-1 ASSQTGVGTDAQY
TRBJ2-7 . TRBV20-1 SPGSTYEQY
TRBJ2-3 few TRBV24-1 ATPKDTQY
TRBJ1-5 . TRBV19 ASSQQGGNQPQH
TRBJ2-5 . TRBV24-1 ATSDGSDETQY
TRBJ2-5 many TRBV9 ASSVAGTGKETQY
TRBJ2-3 many TRBV11-2 ASSLDRRPPTDTQY
TRBJ2-2 . TRBV5-6 ASSYGAGKTGELF
TRBJ2-2 . TRBV20-1 SARVGGGRTGELF
TRBJ2-1 many TRBV7-9 ASIATGTSGGPGSYNEQF
TRBJ2-2 . TRBV2 ASSAPDTVGELL
TRBJ2-3 many TRBV4-1 ASSQDSGDRADTQY
TRBJ2-3 few TRBV20-1 SAGEDTQY
TRBJ1-1 few TRBV4-1 ASSQAHGNTEAF
TRBJ1-1 . TRBV7-3 ASSHRVVLNTEAF
TRBJ1-1 . TRBV29-1 SVGGVGTEDLGTEAF
TRBJ1-2 . TRBV20-1 SARAPGRSYGYT
TRBJ2-7 many TRBV14 ASSQDLRQGEQY
TRBJ2-2 . TRBV19 ASNPLAGVTGELF
TRBJ1-1 many TRBV6-1 ASNNVMNTEAF
TRBJ2-7 . TRBV7-2 ASSLARGHEQY
TRBJ2-5 . TRBV20-1 SASRGEETQY
TRBJ1-2 many TRBV9 ASSVVAGDYGYT
TRBJ2-5 . TRBV6-5 ASSGSGIS
TRBJ2-1 many TRBV6-5 ASTKGLAGVDNEQF
TRBJ2-7 . TRBV9 ASSTLAAGNEQY
TRBJ2-6 . TRBV7-2 VSSLVGTYSGANVLT
TRBJ1-2 . TRBV7-2 ASSPSHNSLYGYT
TRBJ2-3 many TRBV7-9 ASSRDQTTDTQY
TRBJ2-7 many TRBV27 ASSLRDLGYEQY
TRBJ1-2 . TRBV27 ASSSQGQGHYGYT
TRBJ1-5 many TRBV27 ATMGGGSNQPQH
TRBJ1-2 . TRBV7-7 ASSRSIWGYT
TRBJ2-3 . TRBV24-1 AISESGTPTDTQY
TRBJ2-3 . TRBV7-3 ASSLSRTDTQY
TRBJ1-1 . TRBV19 ASSPGQRTF
TRBJ2-1 . TRBV29-1 SVDPAGGPGYNEQF
TRBJ1-5 many TRBV12-5 ASGLGPQH
TRBJ1-5 . TRBV2 ASSEFNSNQPQH
TRBJ2-7 . TRBV7-9 ASSLVADEQY
TRBJ1-1 . TRBV7-9 ASSPGDRANTEAF
TRBJ1-6 . TRBV20-1 SARERDSPTPLH
TRBJ1-1 many TRBV19 ASRDQRGPEAF